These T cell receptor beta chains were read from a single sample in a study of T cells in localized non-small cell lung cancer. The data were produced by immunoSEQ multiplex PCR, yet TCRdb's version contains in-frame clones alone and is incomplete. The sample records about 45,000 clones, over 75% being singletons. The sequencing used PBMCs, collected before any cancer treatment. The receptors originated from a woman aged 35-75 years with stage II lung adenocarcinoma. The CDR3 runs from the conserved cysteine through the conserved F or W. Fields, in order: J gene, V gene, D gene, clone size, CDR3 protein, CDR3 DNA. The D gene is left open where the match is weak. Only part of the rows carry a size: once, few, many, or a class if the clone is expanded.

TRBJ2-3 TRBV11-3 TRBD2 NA CASSPGTSGVADTQYF TGTGCCAGCAGCCCCGGGACTAGCGGTGTCGCAGATACGCAGTATTTT
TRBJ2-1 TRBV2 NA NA CASSESTVSYNEQFF TGTGCCAGCAGTGAATCGACAGTCTCCTACAATGAGCAGTTCTTC
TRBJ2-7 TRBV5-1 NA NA CASSPRGQEGSYEQYF TGCGCCAGCAGCCCCCGAGGACAGGAGGGCTCCTACGAGCAGTACTTC
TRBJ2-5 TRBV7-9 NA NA CASSSGQIFQETQYF TGTGCCAGCAGCTCCGGACAGATCTTCCAAGAGACCCAGTACTTC
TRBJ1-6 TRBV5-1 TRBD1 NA CASSSRTGDNSPLHF TGCGCCAGCAGCTCCCGGACAGGGGACAATTCACCCCTCCACTTT
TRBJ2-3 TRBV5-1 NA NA CASSLPGSTDTQYF TGCGCCAGCAGCTTGCCCGGGTCCACAGATACGCAGTATTTT
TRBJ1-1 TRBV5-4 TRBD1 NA CASSLGYRGVGNTEAFF TGTGCCAGCAGCTTGGGCTACAGGGGCGTCGGGAACACTGAAGCTTTCTTT
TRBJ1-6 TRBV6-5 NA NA CASSYDERAGNSPLHF TGTGCCAGCAGTTACGACGAGCGCGCGGGGAATTCACCCCTCCACTTT
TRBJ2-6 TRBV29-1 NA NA CSVDGNGANVLTF TGCAGCGTTGATGGGAATGGGGCCAACGTCCTGACTTTC
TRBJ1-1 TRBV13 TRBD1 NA CASSPHTGGLRTEAFF TGTGCCAGCAGCCCCCATACAGGGGGATTAAGGACTGAAGCTTTCTTT
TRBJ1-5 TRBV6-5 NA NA CASSAPRTEQPQHF TGTGCCAGCAGTGCCCCTCGGACTGAGCAGCCCCAGCATTTT
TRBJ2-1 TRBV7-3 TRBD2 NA CASSSRLAGGPFEQFF TGTGCCAGCAGCTCCCGACTAGCGGGGGGGCCCTTTGAGCAGTTCTTC
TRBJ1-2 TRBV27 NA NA CASSFGPTPYGYTF TGTGCCAGCAGTTTTGGACCGACTCCTTATGGCTACACCTTC
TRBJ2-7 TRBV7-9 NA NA CASSLRGFDYEQYF TGTGCCAGCAGCTTACGGGGGTTTGACTACGAGCAGTACTTC
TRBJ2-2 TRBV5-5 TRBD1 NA CASSLPTGVAGELFF TGTGCCAGCAGCTTGCCGACAGGGGTGGCCGGGGAGCTGTTTTTT
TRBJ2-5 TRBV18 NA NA CASSESLVETQYF TGTGCCAGCTCAGAGTCCTTGGTAGAGACCCAGTACTTC
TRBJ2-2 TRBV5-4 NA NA CASSSPTGTGELFF TGTGCCAGCAGCTCGCCAACAGGGACCGGGGAGCTGTTTTTT
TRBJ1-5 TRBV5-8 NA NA CASAVKGQPQHF TGTGCCAGCGCCGTAAAGGGCCAGCCCCAGCATTTT
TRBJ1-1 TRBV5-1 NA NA CASSQVLNTGEAFF TGCGCCAGCAGCCAAGTTTTGAATACTGGTGAAGCCTTCTTT
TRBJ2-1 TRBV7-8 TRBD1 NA CASSQPFPGQGSNEQFF TGTGCCAGCAGCCAACCATTTCCGGGACAGGGATCCAATGAGCAGTTCTTC
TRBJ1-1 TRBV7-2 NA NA CASSLAENTEAFF TGTGCCAGCAGCTTAGCCGAGAACACTGAAGCTTTCTTT
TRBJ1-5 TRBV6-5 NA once CASSRYRENQPQHF TGTGCCAGCAGCCGATACAGGGAAAATCAGCCCCAGCATTTT
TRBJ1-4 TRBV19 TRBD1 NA CASRDRGPEEKLFF TGTGCCAGTAGGGACAGGGGGCCCGAAGAAAAACTGTTTTTT
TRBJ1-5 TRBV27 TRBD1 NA CASSRDRGGQPQHF TGTGCCAGCAGCAGGGACAGGGGTGGGCAGCCCCAGCATTTT
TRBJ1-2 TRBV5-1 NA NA CASSFTGAGDGYTF TGCGCCAGCAGCTTTACAGGTGCTGGGGATGGCTACACCTTC
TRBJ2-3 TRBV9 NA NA CASSVAGLVTDTQYF TGTGCCAGCAGCGTAGCTGGGCTAGTCACAGATACGCAGTATTTT
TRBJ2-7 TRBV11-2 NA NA CASSGGRGIGGYEQYF TGTGCCAGCAGCGGGGGTCGCGGGATAGGGGGCTACGAGCAGTACTTC
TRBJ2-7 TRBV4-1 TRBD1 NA CASSLLGQGAYEQYF TGCGCCAGCAGCCTCCTTGGACAGGGGGCCTACGAGCAGTACTTC
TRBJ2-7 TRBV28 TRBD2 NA CASSLWSSGSYEQYF TGTGCCAGCAGTTTATGGTCTAGCGGGAGTTACGAGCAGTACTTC
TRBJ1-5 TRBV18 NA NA CASSPWTGNQPQHF TGTGCCAGCTCACCATGGACAGGCAATCAGCCCCAGCATTTT
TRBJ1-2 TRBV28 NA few CGLLTTYGYTF TGTGGTCTACTCACTACTTATGGCTACACCTTC
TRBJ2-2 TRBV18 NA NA CASSPDSLSNTGELFF TGTGCCAGCTCACCAGACAGTCTCAGTAACACCGGGGAGCTGTTTTTT
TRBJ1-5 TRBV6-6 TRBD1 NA CASSTGDRGTLQHF TGTGCCAGCAGCACGGGGGACAGGGGAACTCTCCAGCATTTT
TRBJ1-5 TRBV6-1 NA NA CASSREVQNQPQHF TGTGCCAGCAGTAGGGAGGTTCAGAATCAGCCCCAGCATTTT
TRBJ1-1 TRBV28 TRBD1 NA CASRDGTATEAFF TGTGCCAGCCGAGACGGGACAGCCACTGAAGCTTTCTTT
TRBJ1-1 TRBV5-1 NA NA CASSLDGQSMNTEAFF TGCGCCAGCAGCTTGGACGGACAGAGCATGAACACTGAAGCTTTCTTT
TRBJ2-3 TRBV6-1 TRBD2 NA CASSAYLAGGSTDTQYF TGTGCCAGCAGTGCTTACTTAGCGGGAGGGTCCACAGATACGCAGTATTTT
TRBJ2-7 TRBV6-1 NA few CASSEVVEQYF TGTGCCAGCAGTGAAGTTGTCGAGCAGTACTTC
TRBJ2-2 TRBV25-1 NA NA CASSERERPGTGELFF TGTGCCAGCAGTGAAAGAGAGCGGCCGGGCACCGGGGAGCTGTTTTTT
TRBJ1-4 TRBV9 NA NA CASSLQIMGAEGNEKLFF TGTGCCAGCAGCCTACAGATTATGGGGGCAGAGGGTAATGAAAAACTGTTTTTT
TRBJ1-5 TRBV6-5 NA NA CASSYSQARQPQHF TGTGCCAGCAGTTACTCCCAGGCGAGGCAGCCCCAGCATTTT
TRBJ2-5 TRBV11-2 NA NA CASSLGGSGGTQYF TGTGCCAGCAGCTTAGGGGGATCCGGGGGGACCCAGTACTTC
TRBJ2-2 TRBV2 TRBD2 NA CASRRLAGGTNTGELFF TGTGCCAGCAGGCGACTAGCGGGGGGGACGAACACCGGGGAGCTGTTTTTT
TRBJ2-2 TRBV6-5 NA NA CASSYRVNGELFF TGTGCCAGCAGTTACAGGGTGAACGGGGAGCTGTTTTTT
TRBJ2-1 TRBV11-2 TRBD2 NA CASSLGVGGVNEQFF TGTGCCAGCAGCTTAGGTGTCGGGGGGGTAAATGAGCAGTTCTTC
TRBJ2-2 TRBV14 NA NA CASSLGFELFF TGTGCCAGCAGCCTGGGGTTCGAGCTGTTTTTT
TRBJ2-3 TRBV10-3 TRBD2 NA CASLAGGTDTQYF TGTGCCAGCCTAGCGGGGGGCACAGATACGCAGTATTTT
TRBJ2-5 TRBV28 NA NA CASTGFTGRETQYF TGTGCCAGCACTGGTTTCACCGGGCGGGAGACCCAGTACTTC
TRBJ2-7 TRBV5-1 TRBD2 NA CASSWGTSGNEQYF TGCGCCAGCAGCTGGGGGACTAGCGGAAACGAGCAGTACTTC
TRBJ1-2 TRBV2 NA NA CASSEDRDGYGYTF TGTGCCAGCAGTGAAGACAGGGATGGCTATGGCTACACCTTC
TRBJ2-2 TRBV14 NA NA CASSPTLGQRTGELFF TGTGCCAGCAGCCCCACTTTAGGGCAGAGAACCGGGGAGCTGTTTTTT
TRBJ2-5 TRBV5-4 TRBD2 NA CASSLTSGRRETQYF TGTGCCAGCAGCTTAACTAGCGGGAGGCGGGAGACCCAGTACTTC
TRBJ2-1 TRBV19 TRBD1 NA CASSEGQFYNEQFF TGTGCCAGCTCCGAGGGACAGTTCTACAATGAGCAGTTCTTC